This T cell receptor (beta chain) originates from a study of cytomegalovirus exposure and HLA in healthy donors. The assay was immunoSEQ multiplex PCR, and TCRdb's table has in-frame clones only and misses some. This sample carries under 100,000 clones, 95% to 98% of them seen once, and the ten largest clones take 0.78%. The CDR3 is 15 amino acids. CDR1 and CDR2 (germline): MRHNA, SNTAGT. The V gene end was trimmed by 5 bases and the J gene end by 3 bases; junction bases not matched to a gene: 4. This clone has a handful of counts. Its antigen is still unknown. Regarding the study as a whole: Among TCR beta chains, those listed as cytomegalovirus-associated numbered more than 150.

The sample consisted of PBMCs. The chain couples TRBV6-4 to TRBJ2-2, with 9 bases matching TRBD2. This TCR was recovered from a young man in good health and CMV-seronegative. This chain's CDR3 is CASSSGGGDTGELFF. The CDR3 DNA reads as TGTGCCAGCAGTAGCGGCGGGGGGGACACCGGGGAGCTGTTTTTT.